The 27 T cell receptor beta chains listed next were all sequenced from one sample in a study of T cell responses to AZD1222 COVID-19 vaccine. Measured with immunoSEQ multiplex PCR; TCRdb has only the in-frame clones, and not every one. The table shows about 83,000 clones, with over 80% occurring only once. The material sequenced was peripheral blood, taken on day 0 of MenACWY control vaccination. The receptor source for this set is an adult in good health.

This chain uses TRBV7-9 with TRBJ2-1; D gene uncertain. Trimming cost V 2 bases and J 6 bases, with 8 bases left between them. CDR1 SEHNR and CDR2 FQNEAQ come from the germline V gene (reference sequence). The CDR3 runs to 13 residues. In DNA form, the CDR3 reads TGTGCCAGCAGCTTACCTACGAGCAATGAGCAGTTCTTC. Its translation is CASSLPTSNEQFF.

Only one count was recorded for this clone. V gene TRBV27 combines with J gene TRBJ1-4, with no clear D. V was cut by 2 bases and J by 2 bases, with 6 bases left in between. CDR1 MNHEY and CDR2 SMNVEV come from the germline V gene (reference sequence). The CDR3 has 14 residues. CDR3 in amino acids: CASSLAGTNEKLFF. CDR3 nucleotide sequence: TGTGCCAGCAGTTTAGCAGGCACTAATGAAAAACTGTTTTTT. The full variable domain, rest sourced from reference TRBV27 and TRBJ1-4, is EAQVTQNPRYLITVTGKKLTVTCSQNMNHEYMSWYRQDPGLGLRQIYYSMNVEVTDKGDVPEGYKVSRKEKRNFPLILESPSPNQTSLYFCASSLAGTNEKLFFGSGTQLSVL.

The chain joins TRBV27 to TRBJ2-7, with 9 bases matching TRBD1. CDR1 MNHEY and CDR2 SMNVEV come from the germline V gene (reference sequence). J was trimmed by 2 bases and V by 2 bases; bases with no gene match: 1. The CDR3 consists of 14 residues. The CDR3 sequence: CASSLNRGPYEQYF. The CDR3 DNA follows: TGTGCCAGCAGTTTAAACAGGGGGCCCTACGAGCAGTACTTC.

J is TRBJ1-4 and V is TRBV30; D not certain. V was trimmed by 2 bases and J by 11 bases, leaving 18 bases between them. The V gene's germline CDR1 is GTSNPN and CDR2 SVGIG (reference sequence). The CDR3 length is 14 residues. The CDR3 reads CAWSLMGGSIKLFF. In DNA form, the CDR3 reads TGTGCCTGGAGTTTGATGGGTGGCAGTATCAAACTGTTTTTT.

The CDR3 DNA reads as TGTGCCAGCAGTTCGACTATCTATGGGGGGAATGAGCAGTTCTTC. Residues: CASSSTIYGGNEQFF. This chain joins TRBV27 and TRBJ2-1; TRBD2 might be the D (6 bases). Germline CDR1 is MNHEY and CDR2 is SMNVEV (reference sequence). The CDR3 spans 15 residues. V was cut by 4 bases and J by 7 bases, with 17 bases left in between.

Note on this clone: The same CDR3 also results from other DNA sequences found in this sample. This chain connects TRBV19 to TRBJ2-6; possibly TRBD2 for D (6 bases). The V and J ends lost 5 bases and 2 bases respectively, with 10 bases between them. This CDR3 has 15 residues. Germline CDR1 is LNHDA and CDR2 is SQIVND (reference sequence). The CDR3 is CASSQGGTGANVLTF. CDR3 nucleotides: TGTGCCAGTAGTCAGGGAGGAACTGGGGCCAACGTCCTGACTTTC.

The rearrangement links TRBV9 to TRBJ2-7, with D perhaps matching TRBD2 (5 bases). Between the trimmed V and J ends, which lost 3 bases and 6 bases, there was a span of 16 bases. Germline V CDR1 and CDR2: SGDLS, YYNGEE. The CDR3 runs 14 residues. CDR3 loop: CASSGGQYGGEQYF. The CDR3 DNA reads TGTGCCAGCAGCGGCGGGCAGTATGGAGGCGAGCAGTACTTC.

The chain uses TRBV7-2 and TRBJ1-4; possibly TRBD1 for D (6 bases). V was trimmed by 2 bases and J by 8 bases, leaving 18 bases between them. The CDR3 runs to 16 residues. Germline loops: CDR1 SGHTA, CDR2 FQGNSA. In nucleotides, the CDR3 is TGTGCCAGCAGCTTATCAAGTTGGCAGGGACAAGAAAAACTGTTTTTT. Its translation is CASSLSSWQGQEKLFF.

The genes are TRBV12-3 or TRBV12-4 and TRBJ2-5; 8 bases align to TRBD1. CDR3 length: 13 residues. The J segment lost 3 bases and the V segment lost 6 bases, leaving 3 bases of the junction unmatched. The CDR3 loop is CASRMTGEETQYF. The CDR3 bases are TGTGCCAGCAGGATGACAGGGGAAGAGACCCAGTACTTC.

The CDR3 sequence: CASSPNYRGRTEKLFF. CDR3 sequence (DNA): TGTGCCAGCAGTCCGAATTACAGGGGGCGGACTGAAAAACTGTTTTTT. This sequence joins TRBV27 and TRBJ1-4; TRBD1 agrees at 9 bases. The CDR3 has 16 residues. Germline V gene lookup returns CDR1 MNHEY and CDR2 SMNVEV (reference sequence). Trimming took 5 bases from V and 7 from J; bases not matched to a gene: 11.

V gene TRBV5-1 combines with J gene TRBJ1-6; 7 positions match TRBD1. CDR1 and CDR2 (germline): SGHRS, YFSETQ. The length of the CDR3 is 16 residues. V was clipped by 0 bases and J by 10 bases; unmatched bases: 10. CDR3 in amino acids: CASSLAQTGRGSPLHF. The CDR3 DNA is TGCGCCAGCAGCTTGGCTCAGACAGGGAGAGGCTCACCCCTCCACTTT.

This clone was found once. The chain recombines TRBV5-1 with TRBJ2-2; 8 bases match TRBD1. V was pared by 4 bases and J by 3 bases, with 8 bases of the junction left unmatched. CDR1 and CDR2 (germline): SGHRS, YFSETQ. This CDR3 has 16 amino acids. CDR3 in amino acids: CASSDPGTGYTGELFF. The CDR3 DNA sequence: TGCGCCAGCAGCGACCCCGGGACAGGCTACACCGGGGAGCTGTTTTTT.

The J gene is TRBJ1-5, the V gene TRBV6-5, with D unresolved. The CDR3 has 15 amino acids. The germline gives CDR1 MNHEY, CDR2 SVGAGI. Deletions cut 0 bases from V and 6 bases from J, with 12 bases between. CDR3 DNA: TGTGCCAGCAGTTACTCGACCGGCCGGGGTCAGCCCCAGCATTTT. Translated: CASSYSTGRGQPQHF.

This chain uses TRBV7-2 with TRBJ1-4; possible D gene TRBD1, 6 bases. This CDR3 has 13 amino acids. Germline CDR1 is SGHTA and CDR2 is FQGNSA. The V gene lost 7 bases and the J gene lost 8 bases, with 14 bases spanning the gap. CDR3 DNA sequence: TGTGCCAGCAAGGGGGGCAGCGAGGAAAAACTGTTTTTT. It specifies CASKGGSEEKLFF.

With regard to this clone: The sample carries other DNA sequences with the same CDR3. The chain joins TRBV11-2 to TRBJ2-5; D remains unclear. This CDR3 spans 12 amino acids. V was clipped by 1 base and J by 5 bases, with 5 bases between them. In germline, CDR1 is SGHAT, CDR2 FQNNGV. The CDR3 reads CASSLVGETQYF. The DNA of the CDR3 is TGTGCCAGCAGCTTAGTAGGGGAGACCCAGTACTTC.

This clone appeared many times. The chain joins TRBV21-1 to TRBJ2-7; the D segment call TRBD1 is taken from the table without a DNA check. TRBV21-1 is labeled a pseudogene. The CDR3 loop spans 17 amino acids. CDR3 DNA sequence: TGTGCCAGCAGCAAAGGTGTCCTTTACAGGGGGCACTACGAGCAGTACTTC. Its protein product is CASSKGVLYRGHYEQYF.

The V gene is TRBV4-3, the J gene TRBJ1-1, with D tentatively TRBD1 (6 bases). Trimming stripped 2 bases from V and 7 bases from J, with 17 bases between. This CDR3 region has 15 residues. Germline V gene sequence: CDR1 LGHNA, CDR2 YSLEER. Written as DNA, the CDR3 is TGCGCCAGCAGCCAAAAAAGGACAGCCCGAGTTGAAGCTTTCTTT. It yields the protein CASSQKRTARVEAFF.

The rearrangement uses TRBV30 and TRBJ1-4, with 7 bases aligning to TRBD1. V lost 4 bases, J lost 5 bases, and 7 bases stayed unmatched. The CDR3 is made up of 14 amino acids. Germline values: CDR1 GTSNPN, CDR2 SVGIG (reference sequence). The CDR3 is CAWTRGNVNEKLFF. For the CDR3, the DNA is TGTGCCTGGACCAGGGGGAATGTCAATGAAAAACTGTTTTTT.

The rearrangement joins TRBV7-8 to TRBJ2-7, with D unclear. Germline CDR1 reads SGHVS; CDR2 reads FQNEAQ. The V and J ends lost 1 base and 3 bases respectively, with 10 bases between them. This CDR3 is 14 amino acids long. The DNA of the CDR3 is TGTGCCAGCAGCTTAGGTTTCCCAGGCTACGAGCAGTACTTC. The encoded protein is CASSLGFPGYEQYF.

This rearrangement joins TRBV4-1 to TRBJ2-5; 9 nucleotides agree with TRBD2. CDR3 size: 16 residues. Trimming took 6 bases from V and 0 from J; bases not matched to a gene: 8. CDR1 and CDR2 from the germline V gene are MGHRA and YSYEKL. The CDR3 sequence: CASRGLAKGDQETQYF. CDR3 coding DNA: TGCGCCAGCAGAGGACTAGCGAAAGGGGACCAAGAGACCCAGTACTTC.

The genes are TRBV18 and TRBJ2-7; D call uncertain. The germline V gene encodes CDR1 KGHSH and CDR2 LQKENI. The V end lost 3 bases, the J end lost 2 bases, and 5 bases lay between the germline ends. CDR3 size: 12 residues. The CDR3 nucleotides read TGTGCCAGCTCACCCCCTACCTACGAGCAGTACTTC. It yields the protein CASSPPTYEQYF.

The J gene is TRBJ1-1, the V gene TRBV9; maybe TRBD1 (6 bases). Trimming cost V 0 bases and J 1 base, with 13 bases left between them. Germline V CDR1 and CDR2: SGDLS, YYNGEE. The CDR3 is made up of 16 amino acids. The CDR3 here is CASSVAGRGRNTEAFF. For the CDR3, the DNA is TGTGCCAGCAGCGTAGCGGGCAGGGGTCGGAACACTGAAGCTTTCTTT.

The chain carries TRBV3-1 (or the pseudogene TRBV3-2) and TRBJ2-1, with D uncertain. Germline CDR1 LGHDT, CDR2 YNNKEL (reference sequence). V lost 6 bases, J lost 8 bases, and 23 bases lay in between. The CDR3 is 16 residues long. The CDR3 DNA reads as TGTGCCAGCAGTCGTAGTGGGTCCCATCAAACCCATGAGCAGTTCTTC. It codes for CASSRSGSHQTHEQFF.

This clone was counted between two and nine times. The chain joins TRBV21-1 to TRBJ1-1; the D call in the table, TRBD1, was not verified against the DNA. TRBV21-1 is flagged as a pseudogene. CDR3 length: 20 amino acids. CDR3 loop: CASSKALRNHGTIRNTEAFF. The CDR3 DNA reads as TGTGCCAGCAGCAAAGCGCTTCGGAACCACGGGACAATTCGGAACACTGAAGCTTTCTTT.

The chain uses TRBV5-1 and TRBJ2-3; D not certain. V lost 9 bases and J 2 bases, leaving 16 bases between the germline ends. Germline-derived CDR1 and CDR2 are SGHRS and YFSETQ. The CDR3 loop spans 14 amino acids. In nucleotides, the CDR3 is TGCGCCACCCCCTGGCATGGATTCACAGATACGCAGTATTTT. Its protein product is CATPWHGFTDTQYF.

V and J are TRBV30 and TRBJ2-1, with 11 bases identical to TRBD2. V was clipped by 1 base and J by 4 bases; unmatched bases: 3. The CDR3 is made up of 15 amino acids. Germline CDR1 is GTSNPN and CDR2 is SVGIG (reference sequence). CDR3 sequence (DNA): TGTGCCTGGAGTGCGACTAGCGGGAAGTACAATGAGCAGTTCTTC. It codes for CAWSATSGKYNEQFF.

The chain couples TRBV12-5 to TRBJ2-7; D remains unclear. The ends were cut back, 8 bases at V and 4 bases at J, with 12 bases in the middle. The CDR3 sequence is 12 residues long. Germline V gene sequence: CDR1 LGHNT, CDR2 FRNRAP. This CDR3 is CASSKDLYEQYF. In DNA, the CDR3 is TGTGCTAGTTCAAAGGACCTATACGAGCAGTACTTC.